The T cell receptor (beta chain) under discussion was sequenced for a study of vaccination effects on CD4 cells after COVID-19. This CDR3 has 13 amino acids. Germline V gene lookup returns CDR1 LNHDA and CDR2 SQIVND (reference sequence). After removal of 6 bases from V and 0 bases from J, the junction contained 0 bases not matched to a gene. Profiling relied on immunoSEQ multiplex PCR, and the TCRdb table lists in-frame clones only, not all of them. The sample contains tens of thousands of clones, over 80% of which appear only once. Comment on this clone: Its antigen remains unknown.

Ahead of sequencing, the ViraFEST assay grew antigen-specific CD4+ T cells using viral peptide pools. It was after approximately 11 days of culture that CD4+ T cells were isolated. They grew over 1.5 million PBMC in each well, adding 9.5 to 10 IU/ml IL-2 and about 9.9 ug/ml peptides. The chain uses TRBV19 and TRBJ2-3, with 7 bases that match TRBD1. This sample comprised CD4+ T cells from PBMCs cultured with HCoV-229E spike peptides, obtained before COVID-19 vaccination. The source is a human donor who received a COVID-19 vaccine. CDR3 bases: TGTGCCAGTAGGACAGGGAGCACAGATACGCAGTATTTT. This gives the protein CASRTGSTDTQYF.